These 21 T cell receptor beta chains came from one sample sequenced in a study of T cell responses to AZD1222 COVID-19 vaccine. Assay: immunoSEQ multiplex PCR; the TCRdb copy retains only in-frame clones and omits some. The repertoire has approximately 89,000 clones, 86% of them found once; the top ten carry 5.5% to 6%. The sample in question was peripheral blood, obtained 28 days after the second AZD1222 dose. The receptor source for this set is an adult who received the AZD1222 COVID-19 vaccine.

This sequence joins TRBV5-1 and TRBJ1-4; the match to TRBD1 covers 11 bases. The CDR3 covers 16 residues. Germline assignment: CDR1 SGHRS and CDR2 YFSETQ. J gave up 8 bases and V 4 bases, and 10 bases lay outside the gene matches. In nucleotides, the CDR3 is TGCGCCAGCAGCCTGGCGAACCGGGACAGGGGGGAAAAACTGTTTTTT. Its translation: CASSLANRDRGEKLFF.

The rearrangement links TRBV6-6 to TRBJ1-6; D unclear. Trimming pared 0 bases from V and 5 bases from J, leaving 5 bases between. CDR1 and CDR2 (germline): MNHNY, SVGAGI (reference sequence). The CDR3 is made up of 14 amino acids. The CDR3 here is CASSYSWDNSPLHF. In DNA form, the CDR3 reads TGTGCCAGCAGTTACTCGTGGGATAATTCACCCCTCCACTTT.

This clone was seen a single time. The chain has TRBV6-5 and TRBJ2-4; D call uncertain. The CDR3 totals 13 residues. V was pared by 5 bases and J by 4 bases, with 9 bases between. Germline assignment: CDR1 MNHEY and CDR2 SVGAGI. CDR3 sequence (DNA): TGTGCCAGCAGTCCAACCCTTAAAAACATTCAGTACTTC. This encodes CASSPTLKNIQYF.

V gene TRBV9 combines with J gene TRBJ2-1, with 8 nucleotides matching TRBD1. V was pared by 4 bases and J by 4 bases, with 10 bases of the junction left unmatched. CDR3 length: 16 residues. The germline gives CDR1 SGDLS, CDR2 YYNGEE. The CDR3 DNA reads TGTGCCAGCAGCCCCCACGGACAGGGAGAGTACAATGAGCAGTTCTTC. Translating gives CASSPHGQGEYNEQFF.

The chain recombines TRBV6-4 with TRBJ2-2; 10 bases align to TRBD1. Trimming at V came to 5 bases and at J to 6 bases, leaving 3 bases not matched to a gene. Germline V gives CDR1 MRHNA, CDR2 SNTAGT. This CDR3 contains 14 residues. DNA for the CDR3: TGTGCCAGCAGTCCGGGACAGGGGCCCGGGGAGCTGTTTTTT. Amino acids: CASSPGQGPGELFF.

The chain has TRBV18 and TRBJ2-7; D call uncertain. The CDR3 loop spans 14 amino acids. Trimming removed 0 bases at V and 4 bases at J, with 10 bases between. CDR1 is KGHSH and CDR2 is LQKENI in the germline V gene. CDR3 nucleotides: TGTGCCAGCTCACCACCGTATGGGGTTTACGAGCAGTACTTC. Protein sequence: CASSPPYGVYEQYF.

This chain joins TRBV12-3 or TRBV12-4 and TRBJ1-1; no firm D call. The CDR3 extends over 13 amino acids. The V end was cut by 2 bases, the J end by 3 bases, with 7 bases between. The CDR3 DNA is TGTGCCAGCAGTTTAAGGCAGGACACTGAAGCTTTCTTT. Translated, it gives CASSLRQDTEAFF.

The chain carries TRBV5-1 and TRBJ1-4; D not resolved. The CDR3 has 13 residues. With 4 bases removed from V and 6 bases from J, the gap between germline ends came to 10 bases. Germline loops: CDR1 SGHRS, CDR2 YFSETQ. Here the CDR3 DNA reads TGCGCCAGCAGCGCAGATCCCCATGAAAAACTGTTTTTT. The encoded protein is CASSADPHEKLFF.

The genes are TRBV2 and TRBJ2-7; unclear D gene. Trimming stripped 8 bases from V and 2 bases from J, with 13 bases between. This CDR3 region has 13 residues. Germline V gene lookup returns CDR1 SNHLY and CDR2 FYNNEI. CDR3 DNA sequence: TGTGCCAGCGCGTATATTTGGACCTACGAGCAGTACTTC. Translated, it gives CASAYIWTYEQYF.

The CDR3: CASSLDVNTEAFF. The CDR3 region has the DNA TGTGCCAGCTCACTGGATGTGAACACTGAAGCTTTCTTT. J is TRBJ1-1 and V is TRBV18; D gene unclear. The germline V and J ends were trimmed by 4 bases and 0 bases, with 6 bases remaining between them. This CDR3 is 13 amino acids long. Germline CDR1 KGHSH, CDR2 LQKENI.

V usage is TRBV7-3 and J usage is TRBJ2-7; TRBD2 matches at 16 bases. V was clipped by 0 bases and J by 1 base; unmatched bases: 6. CDR1 is SGHTA and CDR2 is FQGTGA in the germline V gene. This CDR3 has 19 amino acids. Here the CDR3 reads CASSLTLPGLAGGSYEQYF. CDR3 nucleotides: TGTGCCAGCAGCTTAACGCTCCCGGGACTAGCGGGAGGGTCCTACGAGCAGTACTTC.

The chain is built from TRBV9 and TRBJ2-7, with 7 bases matching TRBD1. Germline loops: CDR1 SGDLS, CDR2 YYNGEE. V was pared by 1 base and J by 6 bases, with 13 bases of the junction left unmatched. The CDR3 runs to 16 residues. The CDR3 bases are TGTGCCAGCAGCGTAACCGCGCAGGGGGTACCAGCCGAGCAGTACTTC. Amino acid sequence: CASSVTAQGVPAEQYF.

The CDR3 bases are TGTGCCACCTTGGGGGTTACAGGGGATCACAATGAGCAGTTCTTC. Protein product: CATLGVTGDHNEQFF. The chain employs TRBV10-3 and TRBJ2-1, with 7 nucleotides matching TRBD1. Germline CDR1 and CDR2: ENHRY and SYGVKD. Trimming at V came to 10 bases and at J to 5 bases, leaving 14 bases not matched to a gene. The CDR3 runs 15 residues.

The rearrangement uses TRBV29-1 and TRBJ2-2; 9 nucleotides line up with TRBD2. V lost 4 bases to trimming and J lost 6 bases; unmatched junction nucleotides: 12. This CDR3 region has 16 residues. The germline CDR1 and CDR2 sequences are SQVTM and ANQGSEA. The CDR3 reads CSVVKAGGPWAGELFF. The DNA of the CDR3 is TGCAGCGTTGTGAAGGCGGGAGGGCCGTGGGCCGGGGAGCTGTTTTTT.

This chain uses TRBV3-1 (or the pseudogene TRBV3-2) with TRBJ2-7; no clear D gene. Germline loops: CDR1 LGHDT, CDR2 YNNKEL (reference sequence). CDR3 length equals 13 residues. V was trimmed by 1 base and J by 5 bases, leaving 9 bases between them. Written as DNA, the CDR3 is TGTGCCAGCAGCCAAGCCCATGGGAACGAGCAGTACTTC. Translated: CASSQAHGNEQYF.

The genes are TRBV4-3 and TRBJ2-7, with TRBD2 identical over 9 bases. The germline gives CDR1 LGHNA, CDR2 YSLEER. Trimming removed 0 bases from V and 8 bases from J; junction bases left unmatched: 11. This CDR3 contains 16 residues. The CDR3 region is CASSQDASSGSLQQYF. DNA for the CDR3: TGCGCCAGCAGCCAAGATGCAAGTAGCGGGAGTCTTCAGCAGTACTTC.

The genes are TRBV2 and TRBJ2-7; no reliable D call. V lost 7 bases and J lost 4, with 11 bases in between. From germline, CDR1 is SNHLY and CDR2 FYNNEI. This CDR3 is 12 amino acids long. In nucleotides, the CDR3 is TGTGCCAGCACCTCGGACCGGTACGAGCAGTACTTC. Encoded protein: CASTSDRYEQYF. Based on the CDR3 plus reference TRBV2 and TRBJ2-7, the full variable domain is EPEVTQTPSHQVTQMGQEVILRCVPISNHLYFYWYRQILGQKVEFLVSFYNNEISEKSEIFDDQFSVERPDGSNFTLKIRSTKLEDSAMYFCASTSDRYEQYFGPGTRLTVT.

This clone has just one count. The genes are TRBV7-2 and TRBJ2-3; D gene uncertain. CDR3 length equals 14 residues. The V end was cut by 7 bases, the J end by 2 bases, with 13 bases between. The germline V gene has CDR1 SGHTA and CDR2 FQGNSA. The CDR3 loop is CASKLRATTDTQYF. CDR3 DNA: TGTGCCAGCAAACTCCGGGCCACCACAGATACGCAGTATTTT.

This chain connects TRBV6-5 to TRBJ2-2; 10 nucleotides match TRBD2. The CDR3 length is 15 residues. Germline V lookup: CDR1 MNHEY, CDR2 SVGAGI. V shed 8 bases, J shed 0 bases, and the junction held 3 bases outside the gene matches. The CDR3 loop is CASLTSGSNTGELFF. DNA for the CDR3: TGTGCCAGCTTGACTAGCGGGTCGAACACCGGGGAGCTGTTTTTT.

The chain joins TRBV29-1 to TRBJ1-2; possible D gene TRBD1, 6 bases. V lost 6 bases and J lost 8, with 19 bases in between. Germline-derived CDR1 and CDR2 are SQVTM and ANQGSEA. The CDR3 is 13 amino acids. The CDR3 DNA follows: TGCAGCGTGGGGGGCGCCGGGCGAGGAGGCTACACCTTC. Its protein is CSVGGAGRGGYTF.

This chain joins TRBV12-3 or TRBV12-4 and TRBJ2-7, with TRBD2 matching over 7 bases. After removal of 6 bases from V and 2 bases from J, the junction contained 4 bases not matched to a gene. CDR3 size: 13 residues. The CDR3 reads CASSREVAYEQYF. DNA for the CDR3: TGTGCCAGCAGCCGGGAGGTCGCCTACGAGCAGTACTTC.